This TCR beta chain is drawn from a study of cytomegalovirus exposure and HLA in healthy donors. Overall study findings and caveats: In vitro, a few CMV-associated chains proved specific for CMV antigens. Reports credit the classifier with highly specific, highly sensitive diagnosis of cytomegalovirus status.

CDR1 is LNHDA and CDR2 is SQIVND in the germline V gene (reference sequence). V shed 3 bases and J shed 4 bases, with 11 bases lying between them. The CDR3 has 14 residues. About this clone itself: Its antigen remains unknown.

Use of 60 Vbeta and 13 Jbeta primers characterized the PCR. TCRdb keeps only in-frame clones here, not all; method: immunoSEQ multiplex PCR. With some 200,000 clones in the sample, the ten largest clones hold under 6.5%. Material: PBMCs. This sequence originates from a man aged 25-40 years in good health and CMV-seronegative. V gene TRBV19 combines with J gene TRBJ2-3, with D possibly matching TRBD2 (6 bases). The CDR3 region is CASSMVLASDTQYF. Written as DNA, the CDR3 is TGTGCCAGTAGTATGGTACTAGCCTCAGATACGCAGTATTTT.